The source of this TCR beta chain is a study of cytotoxic CD8 clonotypes in ibrutinib-treated CLL. Data came from immunoSEQ multiplex PCR; TCRdb stores just in-frame clones and leaves some out. The sample lists roughly 150,000 clones; 84% were seen once. CDR3 length equals 15 residues. V lost 4 bases, J lost 1 base, and 10 bases lay in between. Germline V CDR1 and CDR2: MNHNS, SASEGT. The clonotype was recovered from a human donor with chronic lymphocytic leukemia. The sample was PBMCs, taken after 24 months of ibrutinib treatment. The rearrangement joins TRBV6-1 to TRBJ1-4; no definite D call. The CDR3 protein is CASSAGIITNEKLFF. CDR3 nucleotides: TGTGCCAGCAGTGCGGGGATTATAACTAATGAAAAACTGTTTTTT.